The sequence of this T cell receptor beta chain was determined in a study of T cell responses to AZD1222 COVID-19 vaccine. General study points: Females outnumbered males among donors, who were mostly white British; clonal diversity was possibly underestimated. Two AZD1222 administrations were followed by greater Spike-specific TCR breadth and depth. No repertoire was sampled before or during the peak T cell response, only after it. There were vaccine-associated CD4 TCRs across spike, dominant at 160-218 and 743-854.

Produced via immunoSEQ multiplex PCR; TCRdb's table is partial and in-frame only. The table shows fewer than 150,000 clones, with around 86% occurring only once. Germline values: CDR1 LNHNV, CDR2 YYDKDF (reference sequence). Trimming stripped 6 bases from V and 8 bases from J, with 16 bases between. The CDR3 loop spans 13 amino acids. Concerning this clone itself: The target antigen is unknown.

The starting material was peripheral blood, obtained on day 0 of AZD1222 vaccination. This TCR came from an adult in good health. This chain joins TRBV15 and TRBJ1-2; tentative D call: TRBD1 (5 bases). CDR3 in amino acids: CATRTGLKGGYTF. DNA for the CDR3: TGTGCCACCAGGACGGGACTTAAGGGGGGCTACACCTTC.